This TCR beta chain originates from a study of cytomegalovirus exposure and HLA in healthy donors. Findings of the study overall: Cytomegalovirus-associated status was assigned to about 160 TCR beta chains. Despite most TCR sequences being rare, some public TCRs occurred in many donors.

Turning to this clone: Its antigen is unknown.

Sequencing used immunoSEQ multiplex PCR; TCRdb keeps in-frame clones, though not all of them. The sample includes 200,000 to 250,000 clones, roughly 83% seen only once; the top ten take roughly 5.4%. This CDR3 spans 14 amino acids. The germline gives CDR1 GTSNPN, CDR2 SVGIG (reference sequence). The V and J ends lost 4 bases and 0 bases, in that order; junction bases with no gene match: 3. This rearrangement joins TRBV30 to TRBJ2-1, with 7 bases lining up with TRBD1. Material: PBMCs. This clonotype was sampled from a woman aged 18-29 years in good health and CMV-seronegative. The DNA of the CDR3 is TGTGCCTGGACAGGGGGAAGCTCCTACAATGAGCAGTTCTTC. Translation gives CAWTGGSSYNEQFF.